Listed below are T cell receptor beta chains from one sample, sequenced in a study of control samples from healthy donors and cancer patients. Produced via immunoSEQ multiplex PCR; TCRdb's table is partial and in-frame only. The sample consists of some 71,000 clones, 85% to 90% of them appearing once. Material: PBMCs. These receptors all stem from a man aged 60 to 75 with lung cancer. CDR3s include the opening cysteine and the closing phenylalanine or tryptophan. Each record gives: V gene, D gene, J gene, clone size, CDR3 protein, CDR3 DNA. D genes are given only for firm matches. Some rows mark clone size as missing; the rest say once, few, many or name a class of expanded clone.

TRBV18	TRBD1	TRBJ2-2	few	CASSGQGANTGELFF	TGTGCCAGCTCAGGACAGGGCGCGAACACCGGGGAGCTGTTTTTT
TRBV27	NA	TRBJ1-3	NA	CASSPWAGNTIYF	TGTGCCAGCAGTCCGTGGGCGGGAAACACCATATATTTT
TRBV29-1	TRBD1	TRBJ1-5	NA	CSVQGGTGDQPQHF	TGCAGCGTTCAAGGTGGGACAGGGGATCAGCCCCAGCATTTT
TRBV25-1	NA	TRBJ1-1	NA	CASSEGGTVNTEAFF	TGTGCCAGCAGTGAGGGGGGGACGGTGAACACTGAAGCTTTCTTT
TRBV30	NA	TRBJ1-5	NA	CAWSTRGLQPQHF	TGTGCCTGGAGTACCCGAGGATTGCAGCCCCAGCATTTT
TRBV7-2	NA	TRBJ2-3	NA	CASSLSDTQYF	TGTGCCAGCAGCTTATCGGATACGCAGTATTTT
TRBV7-8	NA	TRBJ1-6	NA	CASSLTDSLSYSPLHF	TGTGCCAGCAGCCTAACGGACAGCTTGAGTTATTCACCCCTCCACTTT
TRBV11-1	NA	TRBJ2-2	NA	CASSLRGTGELFF	TGTGCCAGCAGCTTGCGTGGAACCGGGGAGCTGTTTTTT
TRBV24-1	NA	TRBJ2-5	NA	CATSDTGTGETQYF	TGTGCCACCAGTGACACCGGGACTGGAGAGACCCAGTACTTC
TRBV7-9	NA	TRBJ2-6	NA	CASSPRAGANVLTF	TGTGCCAGCAGCCCCAGGGCCGGGGCCAACGTCCTGACTTTC
TRBV6-5	NA	TRBJ2-1	NA	CASSYLRGQQFF	TGTGCCAGCAGTTACCTCAGGGGCCAGCAGTTCTTC
TRBV5-4	NA	TRBJ2-5	NA	CASSLGRGNQETQYF	TGTGCCAGCAGCTTGGGCAGGGGTAACCAAGAGACCCAGTACTTC
TRBV7-9	TRBD1	TRBJ1-1	once	CASSRGQGAMGAFF	TGTGCCAGCAGCCGCGGACAGGGGGCGATGGGAGCTTTCTTT
TRBV5-1	NA	TRBJ1-6	NA	CASSLVGEPGSPLHF	TGCGCCAGCAGCTTGGTTGGGGAACCCGGGTCACCCCTCCACTTT
TRBV5-4	NA	TRBJ1-3	NA	CASSLELGNTIYF	TGTGCCAGCAGCTTGGAGCTAGGAAACACCATATATTTT
TRBV19	NA	TRBJ1-4	NA	CASSIGEKLFF	TGTGCCAGTTCCATAGGGGAAAAACTGTTTTTT
TRBV24-1	TRBD1	TRBJ1-1	NA	CATTPDRGLTEAFF	TGTGCCACAACCCCTGACAGGGGGCTCACTGAAGCTTTCTTT
TRBV6-5	NA	TRBJ1-4	NA	CASRGAGVTNEKLFF	TGTGCCAGCCGGGGGGCTGGGGTAACTAATGAAAAACTGTTTTTT
TRBV6-6	TRBD2	TRBJ2-5	NA	CASSYGLAGGQKTQYF	TGTGCCAGCAGTTACGGCCTAGCGGGGGGGCAAAAGACCCAGTACTTC
TRBV14	NA	TRBJ2-5	once	CASSLGGERQYF	TGTGCCAGCAGCCTCGGAGGGGAGCGCCAGTACTTC
TRBV2	NA	TRBJ2-1	once	CATLSSGGDEQFF	TGTGCCACCCTGTCCTCGGGGGGCGATGAGCAGTTCTTC
TRBV5-1	NA	TRBJ1-4	NA	CASSLGASTNEKLFF	TGCGCCAGCAGCTTGGGGGCGTCAACTAATGAAAAACTGTTTTTT
TRBV6-6	NA	TRBJ1-4	NA	CASLERVELFF	TGTGCCAGCTTGGAGAGGGTGGAACTGTTTTTT
TRBV4-1	NA	TRBJ2-5	NA	CASSQDLPGVRALQETQYF	TGCGCCAGCAGCCAAGATCTACCGGGTGTCAGAGCCCTCCAAGAGACCCAGTACTTC
TRBV7-9	NA	TRBJ1-3	NA	CASSPGTGSSGNTIYF	TGTGCCAGCAGTCCGGGAACAGGGAGCTCTGGAAACACCATATATTTT
TRBV5-6	NA	TRBJ1-4	NA	CASSRFSEEEKLFF	TGTGCCAGCAGCCGTTTCTCGGAGGAGGAAAAACTGTTTTTT
TRBV4-1	NA	TRBJ1-5	NA	CASSPLAGRGNQPQHF	TGCGCCAGCAGCCCACTGGCAGGTAGGGGCAATCAGCCCCAGCATTTT
TRBV6-6	NA	TRBJ1-5	NA	CASSRNQPQHF	TGTGCCAGCAGTCGCAATCAGCCCCAGCATTTT
TRBV10-3	NA	TRBJ2-5	NA	CAISEVGLETQYF	TGTGCCATCAGTGAGGTGGGGCTTGAGACCCAGTACTTC
TRBV7-3	NA	TRBJ1-5	NA	CASSSYDQPQHF	TGTGCCAGCAGCTCCTACGATCAGCCCCAGCATTTT
TRBV24-1	TRBD1	TRBJ2-1	NA	CATSDSGQGLYNEQFF	TGTGCCACCAGTGACTCGGGACAGGGGCTCTACAATGAGCAGTTCTTC
TRBV2	TRBD1	TRBJ1-1	NA	CASSETGVRGLSEAFF	TGTGCCAGCAGTGAAACGGGTGTCAGGGGGCTGTCTGAAGCTTTCTTT
TRBV18	NA	TRBJ2-3	few	CASSLREITDTQYF	TGTGCCAGCTCACTAAGGGAAATCACAGATACGCAGTATTTT
TRBV13	NA	TRBJ1-4	NA	CASSERRGDEKLFF	TGTGCCAGCAGCGAACGACGAGGGGATGAAAAACTGTTTTTT
TRBV10-1	TRBD1	TRBJ2-3	NA	CASSESGTGADTQYF	TGCGCCAGCAGTGAGTCAGGGACAGGGGCGGATACGCAGTATTTT
TRBV3-1/TRBV3-2	NA	TRBJ2-7	NA	CASSQVGRGTYF	NA
TRBV7-3	NA	TRBJ2-3	NA	CASSLGTDTQYF	TGTGCCAGCAGCTTGGGCACAGATACGCAGTATTTT
TRBV6-5	TRBD2	TRBJ2-1	NA	CASAGGGRHNEQFF	TGTGCCAGCGCCGGGGGGGGGCGCCACAATGAGCAGTTCTTC
TRBV6-6	NA	TRBJ1-3	NA	CASSSLGNTIYF	TGTGCCAGCAGCTCGTTGGGAAACACCATATATTTT
TRBV5-1	NA	TRBJ1-5	NA	CASSFVGNQPQHF	TGCGCCAGCAGCTTTGTAGGGAATCAGCCCCAGCATTTT
TRBV30	NA	TRBJ1-1	NA	CAWSKDRNTEAFF	TGTGCCTGGAGCAAAGACAGGAACACTGAAGCTTTCTTT
TRBV24-1	TRBD1	TRBJ1-5	few	CATSDPGQGLSDQPQHF	TGTGCCACCAGTGACCCGGGACAGGGCCTATCTGATCAGCCCCAGCATTTT
TRBV30	NA	TRBJ1-6	NA	CAWSPDSYNSPLHF	TGTGCCTGGAGCCCCGACAGCTATAATTCACCCCTCCACTTT
TRBV7-2	TRBD1	TRBJ2-3	NA	CASSSQTGGITDTQYF	TGTGCCAGCAGCTCACAGACAGGGGGGATTACAGATACGCAGTATTTT
TRBV7-9	NA	TRBJ2-2	NA	CASSLVRNTGELFF	TGTGCCAGCAGCTTAGTGAGAAACACCGGGGAGCTGTTTTTT
TRBV7-2	NA	TRBJ1-5	NA	CASSSSSRVSNQPQHF	TGTGCCAGCAGCTCGTCTAGCAGGGTGAGCAATCAGCCCCAGCATTTT
TRBV6-1	TRBD1	TRBJ1-2	once	CASSEEAGGYGYTF	TGTGCCAGCAGTGAAGAAGCAGGGGGCTATGGCTACACCTTC
TRBV5-6	NA	TRBJ2-2	NA	CASSLVGYTGELFF	TGTGCCAGCAGCTTGGTGGGGTACACCGGGGAGCTGTTTTTT
TRBV5-8	NA	TRBJ1-2	NA	CASSPRDPRTSYTF	TGTGCCAGCAGCCCACGGGACCCAAGGACGAGCTACACCTTC
TRBV30	NA	TRBJ1-4	NA	CAWSVGGTNEKLFF	TGTGCCTGGAGTGTCGGGGGGACTAATGAAAAACTGTTTTTT
TRBV7-2	NA	TRBJ1-2	NA	CASSFGGGVRNGYTF	TGTGCCAGCAGCTTTGGGGGGGGCGTCAGGAACGGCTACACCTTC
TRBV21-1	NA	TRBJ2-3	NA	CASSKVVGRSTDTQYF	TGTGCCAGCAGCAAAGTCGTGGGGCGAAGCACAGATACGCAGTATTTT